The present T cell receptor (beta chain) was sequenced within a study of blood T cell repertoires in COVID-19. For the study at large: PBMCs, B-cell-depleted T cells, or T cells were the source of the cDNA or gDNA that made up the material.

Sequencing was performed with immunoSEQ multiplex PCR; in TCRdb, only in-frame clones are kept and a portion is missing. The table has over 60,000 clones, approximately 90% seen once. V shed 3 bases and J 3 bases; nucleotides not matched to a gene: 12. The CDR3 runs 17 residues. The germline V gene encodes CDR1 LGHNA and CDR2 YNFKEQ. This receptor was obtained from a woman older than 75 with active COVID-19. The sample comprised peripheral blood. This chain connects TRBV4-2 to TRBJ2-7; 9 bases are a match to TRBD2. As DNA, the CDR3 is TGTGCCAGCAGCCAGAGAGTTATAGCGGGAGCAGTCTACGAGCAGTACTTC. Translation: CASSQRVIAGAVYEQYF.